This T cell receptor beta chain appears in the sequencing data of a study of blood T cells in healthy people across ages (dated by TCRdb to about 2015). About the study as a whole: Template switching captured roughly one uniquely barcoded TCR beta cDNA molecule per two T cells in model experiments. Using the same blood draw, the study looked at two additional independent replicas of 1 million unique cDNA reads for two donors, one aged 18 to 30 and the other aged 80 or older. Using deep sequencing normalized with unique cDNA molecular identifiers, the study measured how TCR beta repertoire diversity changes with age. To avoid experimental bias, donors of different ages were spread randomly across the sequencing lanes. The donors were divided into four age groups: young (average around 16 years), middle-aged (approximately 39), aged (62) and long-lived (about 80).

Library generation was performed with 5' RACE. Sequencer: Illumina HiSeq 2500. The second PCR ran for roughly 7 to 11 cycles and used a J-beta primer mix along with a sample-barcoded 5' primer. A unique molecular identifier was introduced onto each TCR beta cDNA molecule by a template-switch 5' adaptor carrying 12 random nucleotides. At least 2.5 million CDR3-containing paired-end reads were obtained from each sample. The Mint cDNA synthesis kit, primed by a TRBC-specific oligonucleotide, was used to synthesize first-strand cDNA from all RNA. Following uracil-DNA glycosylase treatment, all cDNA underwent a first 18-cycle PCR with the universal primers M1SS and BC2_uni_R. Turning to the authors' computational methods: Normalization of each sample was performed by random selection of 1 million high-quality reads, each carrying a distinct molecular identifier. Reads sharing molecular identifiers were discarded rather than binned into consensus sequences. CDR3 identification, clonotype clustering and error correction used MiTCR with a Q25 quality threshold and the strictest error-elimination algorithm. A nonparametric unseen species model with Euler transformation was used to estimate a lower bound on total TCR beta diversity. TCRdb trimmed the raw reads at Q25, called clones with MiXCR and kept productive beta chains. Merged by CDR3 protein, the rows form single entries marked with the most common genes and DNA. The V and J calls and clone size are TCRdb's, not the authors'. The sample table holds over a million distinct CDR3 sequences, of which under 55% were seen once. Together, the top ten hold approximately 4% of the sample.

This clonotype has more than one count but fewer than ten. Its antigen is still unknown. Within one base of it there is no much larger clone, and no base qualities were kept. Study-wide findings and limitations: Because the CMV infection status of the donors was unknown, age-related changes in expanded clonotypes may potentially have been confounded. Observed TCR beta diversity per million T cells fell roughly linearly with age, and a significant reduction was already apparent by age about 43. Compared with the aged group, the long-lived group had more naive CD4+ T cells, fewer expanded clones and increased TCR diversity, suggesting age selection. Estimates of total diversity based on one million sequenced T cells were considered lower bounds and underestimates. Because profiling used bulk unsorted PBMCs, naive and antigen-experienced compartments could not be compared conclusively. The percentage of naive T cells measured by flow cytometry correlated strongly with observed TCR beta diversity.

Systemically healthy Caucasian individuals from Russia, around 38 in total and aged roughly 6 to 90 years, were included as donors. Each donor gave approximately 9.3 milliliters of peripheral blood, collected into EDTA-treated Vacutainer tubes. Ficoll-Paque density-gradient centrifugation was used to isolate PBMCs, with at least 6.5 million per sample. Total RNA was extracted from PBMCs with Trizol reagent, with at least 6 micrograms obtained per sample. For every donor, an aliquot of PBMCs went through flow cytometry to measure the percentages of naive CD45RAhigh/CD27high T cells. A distance of 14 bases separates the germline ends of V and J, which lose 6 bases and 2 bases respectively. The germline V gene (reference sequence) specifies DFQATT as CDR1 and SNEGSKA as CDR2. The CDR3 sequence holds 13 residues, the cysteine and phenylalanine included. Only the CDR3 part of the read is kept: 39 bases, read in frame from the first base.

This sequence was found in a woman aged 18-35 years in good health. The sequence links TRBV20-1 to TRBJ2-7; TRBD1 is possibly the D segment (5 matching bases). Material: blood. The DNA reads TGCAGTGCAGACCGCCAGGGCCCCTACGAGCAGTACTTC. The translation is CSADRQGPYEQYF.